This T cell receptor (beta chain) emerged from a study of CD8 T cells in Susac syndrome. Study in general: Patients with Susac syndrome, at blood draw, were therapy-naive, on corticosteroids, or on intravenous immunoglobulin alone.

Trimming shortened V by 5 bases and J by 0 bases, and 17 bases separated the two germline ends. CDR1 and CDR2 (germline): MNHEY, SMNVEV (reference sequence). This CDR3 is built from 17 residues. TCR beta from blood CD8+ and CD4+ T cells was sequenced. Random hexamers were used to reverse transcribe roughly 0.45 to 1 ug of RNA. TCRdb ran MiXCR on the immunoSEQ multiplex PCR reads and lists one entry per CDR3 protein. The repertoire holds 170,000 or so distinct CDR3 sequences, around 96% seen once, with about 0.12% in the top ten. The chain has TRBV27 and TRBJ2-1, with D perhaps TRBD2 (6 bases). The material sequenced was CD4+ T cells from PBMCs. The receptor was isolated from a human donor with Susac syndrome. The DNA of the CDR3 is TGTGCCAGCAGTCCTATCTTAGCGGCAAGCTCCTACAATGAGCAGTTCTTC. Translated: CASSPILAASSYNEQFF.